A selection of T cell receptor beta chains follows, all from one sample in a study of T cell repertoires in cytomegalovirus infection. Each CDR3 protein is one row after TCRdb ran MiXCR on the reads. The table includes around 740,000 distinct CDR3 sequences, approximately 40% detected once. The sample taken for sequencing was PBMCs. These receptors were obtained from a human donor in good health (CMV status not recorded). Some clones in this sample may be carry-over from other donors' samples. Each CDR3 is given with its conserved first and last residue. The D gene is left open where the match is weak. Rows give clone size only sometimes, using once, few, many, or a class for an expanded clone.

clone size,D gene,V gene,CDR3 length,J gene,CDR3 protein,CDR3 DNA
few,.,TRBV6-6,13,TRBJ1-4,CASSYSAGEKLFF,TGTGCCAGCAGTTACTCAGCGGGTGAAAAACTGTTTTTT
.,.,TRBV28,13,TRBJ1-2,CASSFPANYGYTF,TGTGCCAGCAGTTTTCCTGCTAACTATGGCTACACCTTC
.,.,TRBV6-5,15,TRBJ1-1,CASSYSPGTGTEAFF,TGTGCCAGCAGTTACTCTCCAGGGACCGGCACTGAAGCTTTCTTT
.,.,TRBV6-1,14,TRBJ2-3,CASTGWGPTDTQYF,TGTGCCAGCACGGGCTGGGGACCCACAGATACGCAGTATTTT
.,.,TRBV7-8,13,TRBJ2-7,CASSSLASYEQYF,TGTGCCAGCAGCTCTCTAGCCTCCTACGAGCAGTACTTC
many,.,TRBV7-6,13,TRBJ1-1,CASSTYLNTEAFF,TGTGCCAGCAGCACCTACCTGAACACTGAAGCTTTCTTT
.,.,TRBV20-1,15,TRBJ2-7,CSARGMVMRSYEQYF,TGCAGTGCTAGGGGTATGGTTATGAGGAGCTACGAGCAGTACTTC
many,.,TRBV7-2,13,TRBJ1-1,CASSPGAYTEAFF,TGTGCCAGCAGCCCTGGGGCTTACACTGAAGCTTTCTTT
.,.,TRBV25-1,13,TRBJ2-7,CASSRVRPYEQYF,TGTGCCAGCAGTCGGGTTCGGCCCTACGAGCAGTACTTC
.,.,TRBV5-1,13,TRBJ1-1,CASRGVRGTDAFF,TGCGCCAGCAGAGGAGTGAGGGGCACTGACGCTTTCTTT
.,.,TRBV7-2,16,TRBJ1-2,CASSSNQVASGPGYTF,TGTGCCAGCAGCTCGAACCAGGTGGCGTCGGGTCCTGGCTACACCTTC
few,.,TRBV20-1,11,TRBJ2-7,CSAPRGHEQYF,TGCAGTGCTCCCAGGGGCCACGAGCAGTACTTC
.,.,TRBV20-1,12,TRBJ1-5,CSASRSNQPQHF,TGCAGTGCTAGCCGTAGCAATCAGCCCCAGCATTTT
few,.,TRBV29-1,12,TRBJ2-7,CSVNFNAYEQYF,TGCAGCGTCAACTTTAACGCCTACGAGCAGTACTTC
.,.,TRBV28,15,TRBJ2-6,CASSLKRAGANVLTF,TGTGCCAGCAGTTTGAAAAGGGCTGGGGCCAACGTCCTGACTTTC
few,TRBD2,TRBV7-9,16,TRBJ2-1,CASSHSQERETNEQFF,TGTGCCAGCAGCCACAGCCAGGAGCGGGAGACGAATGAGCAGTTCTTC
many,.,TRBV7-2,15,TRBJ1-2,CASSQGVGSNYGYTF,TGTGCCAGCAGCCAGGGCGTGGGCTCTAACTATGGCTACACCTTC
few,.,TRBV28,11,TRBJ1-5,CASTRDQPQHF,TGTGCCAGCACAAGGGATCAGCCCCAGCATTTT
few,TRBD2,TRBV4-1,16,TRBJ2-1,CASSPVGLDSYNEQFF,TGCGCCAGCAGCCCAGTGGGACTAGACAGCTACAATGAGCAGTTCTTC
.,TRBD1,TRBV19,18,TRBJ1-4,CASTSTGGLTTTNEKLFF,TGTGCCAGTACTTCGACAGGGGGTTTGACTACAACTAATGAAAAACTGTTTTTT
once,.,TRBV18,13,TRBJ2-7,CASSPPFSYEQYF,TGTGCCAGCTCACCACCTTTCTCCTACGAGCAGTACTTC
.,.,TRBV19,14,TRBJ2-7,CASSIGLRQYEQYF,TGTGCCAGTAGTATCGGACTCCGTCAATACGAGCAGTACTTC
.,TRBD2,TRBV7-2,17,TRBJ2-1,CASSLESPGLAGVPQFF,TGTGCCAGCAGCTTAGAGTCGCCGGGACTAGCGGGAGTTCCACAGTTCTTC
many,TRBD2,TRBV6-1,14,TRBJ2-7,CASKTGLSSYEQYF,TGTGCCAGCAAAACGGGACTAAGCTCCTACGAGCAGTACTTC
.,.,TRBV7-8,13,TRBJ1-6,CASSLAANSPLHF,TGTGCCAGCAGCTTAGCAGCTAATTCACCCCTCCACTTT
once,.,TRBV14,15,TRBJ1-6,CASSQARTGNSPLHF,TGTGCCAGCAGCCAAGCCCGGACGGGAAATTCACCCCTCCACTTT
few,.,TRBV28,17,TRBJ1-1,CASSSVAGAIAGTEAFF,TGTGCCAGCAGTTCTGTCGCAGGGGCAATTGCGGGAACTGAAGCTTTCTTT
few,.,TRBV19,15,TRBJ1-5,CASSRGGASNQPQHF,TGTGCCAGTAGTAGAGGGGGAGCTTCTAATCAGCCCCAGCATTTT
.,.,TRBV6-8,15,TRBJ1-5,CASSYFWGSNQPQHF,TGTGCCAGCAGTTACTTTTGGGGTAGCAATCAGCCCCAGCATTTT
.,TRBD2,TRBV28,16,TRBJ2-1,CASSYFKAGGYNEQFF,TGTGCCAGCAGCTACTTTAAAGCGGGAGGTTACAATGAGCAGTTCTTC
.,TRBD1,TRBV20-1,17,TRBJ1-1,CSARRDMDRVGTTEAFF,TGCAGTGCTAGGAGGGATATGGACAGGGTGGGTACCACTGAAGCTTTCTTT